This is a list of T cell receptor beta chains from one sample in a study of blood T cell repertoires in COVID-19. Assay used: immunoSEQ multiplex PCR; TCRdb lists only in-frame clones, some missing. The sample lists approximately 260,000 clones, around nine tenths seen once, with 2% to 2.5% in the top ten. Sample: peripheral blood. Source of these receptors: a woman aged 40 to 50 who had recovered from COVID-19. CDR3s include the opening cysteine and the closing phenylalanine or tryptophan. D genes are given only for firm matches. Size values are once, few and many counts, or a class for expanded clones, and some rows have none.

V gene	J gene	D gene	clone size	CDR3 length	CDR3 protein	CDR3 DNA
TRBV6-5	TRBJ1-2	TRBD1	-	13	CASSWTGNYGYTF	TGTGCCAGCAGTTGGACAGGGAACTATGGCTACACCTTC
TRBV7-2	TRBJ2-1	TRBD2	-	17	CASSPHKRARGGHEQFF	TGTGCCAGCAGCCCGCATAAGCGCGCGCGGGGGGGCCACGAGCAGTTCTTC
TRBV30	TRBJ1-2	-	-	14	CAWTTPGAAYGYTF	TGTGCCTGGACCACCCCAGGGGCCGCCTATGGCTACACCTTC
TRBV7-2	TRBJ2-1	-	-	13	CASSSQPVAGQFF	TGTGCCAGCAGCTCTCAACCCGTGGCGGGGCAGTTCTTC
TRBV19	TRBJ2-7	-	-	14	CASSPGAGVYEQYF	TGTGCCAGTAGTCCAGGAGCAGGGGTCTACGAGCAGTACTTC
TRBV7-9	TRBJ2-7	TRBD2	once	15	CASSLDGREAYEQYF	TGTGCCAGCAGCTTAGATGGGCGGGAGGCCTACGAGCAGTACTTC
TRBV19	TRBJ1-6	-	-	14	CASTRSSYNSPLHF	TGTGCCAGTACTCGGAGCTCCTATAATTCACCCCTCCACTTT
TRBV20-1	TRBJ2-7	-	-	13	CSASSGYPYEQYF	TGCAGTGCTAGTTCAGGGTATCCGTACGAGCAGTACTTC
TRBV5-5	TRBJ2-7	TRBD1	once	15	CASSPGQGPPYEQYF	TGTGCCAGCAGCCCGGGACAGGGTCCTCCCTACGAGCAGTACTTC
TRBV4-3	TRBJ2-5	-	-	15	CASSQGNGRGETQYF	TGCGCCAGCAGCCAAGGAAATGGGCGGGGCGAGACCCAGTACTTC
TRBV10-3	TRBJ1-6	-	few	13	CAISVGDSSPLHF	TGTGCCATCAGTGTCGGGGACTCCTCACCCCTCCACTTT
TRBV5-5	TRBJ1-2	TRBD1	-	15	CASSSHVGTGSGYTF	TGTGCCAGCAGCTCCCACGTTGGGACAGGGAGTGGCTACACCTTC
TRBV6-6	TRBJ2-7	-	-	12	CASSRVSYEQYF	TGTGCCAGCAGCCGGGTCTCCTACGAGCAGTACTTC
TRBV3-1/TRBV3-2	TRBJ2-7	-	few	12	CASRRQGHEQYF	TGTGCCAGCAGACGGCAGGGCCACGAGCAGTACTTC
TRBV6-1	TRBJ1-2	TRBD1	once	15	CASSEVGQGTYGYTF	TGTGCCAGCAGTGAAGTCGGACAGGGTACCTATGGCTACACCTTC
TRBV6-5	TRBJ2-1	-	-	15	CASSYSAGRLNEQFF	TGTGCCAGCAGTTACTCGGCGGGCCGGCTTAATGAGCAGTTCTTC
TRBV29-1	TRBJ2-3	-	-	12	CSVTRESDTQYF	TGCAGCGTTACGAGGGAGTCAGATACGCAGTATTTT
TRBV24-1	TRBJ2-4	-	-	13	CATSDLEKNIQYF	TGTGCCACCAGTGATTTGGAGAAAAACATTCAGTACTTC
TRBV7-7	TRBJ2-1	TRBD1	-	14	CASSRTGGWNEQFF	TGTGCTAGCAGTAGGACAGGGGGCTGGAATGAGCAGTTCTTC
TRBV14	TRBJ1-1	TRBD1	-	13	CASSHRQGAEAFF	TGTGCCAGCAGCCATAGACAGGGGGCTGAAGCTTTCTTT
TRBV24-1	TRBJ1-2	-	-	16	CATSVTHRAWGYGYTF	TGTGCCACCAGTGTGACTCACAGGGCCTGGGGCTATGGCTACACCTTC
TRBV2	TRBJ2-7	-	-	12	CASSRQVYEQYF	TGTGCCAGCAGTAGACAGGTCTACGAGCAGTACTTC
TRBV5-4	TRBJ2-7	-	-	15	CASSLGLAHSYEQYF	TGTGCCAGCAGCTTGGGGTTGGCTCACTCCTACGAGCAGTACTTC
TRBV27	TRBJ1-2	-	-	13	CASSPTGPVGYTF	TGTGCCAGCAGTCCCACAGGGCCGGTTGGCTACACCTTC
TRBV19	TRBJ2-1	-	-	14	CASSISGESDEQFF	TGTGCCAGTAGTATATCGGGGGAGAGCGATGAGCAGTTCTTC
TRBV2	TRBJ1-5	TRBD1	few	16	CACQSRDSRLGQPQHF	TGTGCCTGTCAGTCCCGGGACAGCCGACTAGGGCAGCCCCAGCATTTT
TRBV30	TRBJ2-1	TRBD1	-	15	CAWSRTGTGTNEQFF	TGTGCCTGGAGTCGGACCGGGACAGGGACGAATGAGCAGTTCTTC
TRBV6-6	TRBJ2-1	TRBD1	-	14	CASSKRQGNNEQFF	TGTGCCAGCAGTAAAAGACAGGGTAACAATGAGCAGTTCTTC
TRBV6-5	TRBJ1-1	-	-	15	CASSYYRTTNTEAFF	TGTGCCAGCAGTTACTACAGGACCACGAACACTGAAGCTTTCTTT